Described below is a single T cell receptor (beta chain) sequence and its context. Its antigen remains unidentified. TCRdb itself ran the reads through MiXCR, one entry per CDR3 protein. The table records roughly 720,000 distinct CDR3 sequences, 35% to 45% of them present only once. This record comes from a study of T cell repertoires in cytomegalovirus infection. Study summary: In public TCR beta signatures, there were indications of both CMV infection and matching HLA type. Overall study results and limits: Identification of carriers of CMV plus the relevant HLA was performed using cumulative public TCR beta family frequency. The ex vivo response was dominated by HLA-C-restricted CMV-specific TCR beta clonotypes.

The germline V gene has CDR1 SGHRS and CDR2 YFSETQ. The CDR3 spans 15 residues. Trimming cost V 0 bases and J 1 base, with 9 bases left between them. The chain couples TRBV5-1 to TRBJ2-3; D unresolved. The clonotype comes from a human donor in good health (CMV status not recorded). Some clones in this sample may be carry-over from other donors' samples. Sequenced material: PBMCs. The CDR3 coding sequence is TGCGCCAGCAGCTTGGCCCAAGCCCGCACAGATACGCAGTATTTT. It specifies CASSLAQARTDTQYF.